The 28 T cell receptor beta chains presented below share a single source sample, sequenced in a study of control samples from healthy donors and cancer patients. The repertoire was sequenced with immunoSEQ multiplex PCR; TCRdb's copy has only in-frame clones and lacks some. The data hold 150,000 or so clones, with 92% observed a single time. The sample taken for sequencing was blood. The source of these receptors is a woman between 45 and 65 years old in good health.

The chain employs TRBV5-5 and TRBJ2-2; tentatively, D is TRBD2 (5 bases). The CDR3 sequence is 15 residues long. Germline values: CDR1 SGHKS, CDR2 YYEKEE (reference sequence). Trimming left V 6 bases short and J 2 bases short, with 14 bases between. CDR3 loop: CASTQRAGNTGELFF. In DNA form, the CDR3 reads TGTGCCAGCACCCAGAGGGCAGGCAACACCGGGGAGCTGTTTTTT.

The chain combines TRBV10-3 with TRBJ2-7; 9 nucleotides align to TRBD1. This CDR3 comprises 16 residues. The V gene end was trimmed by 4 bases and the J gene end by 5 bases; junction bases not matched to a gene: 12. The germline V gene has CDR1 ENHRY and CDR2 SYGVKD. For the CDR3, the DNA is TGTGCCATCAGTGGATACTCGGGACAGGGACTCAACGAGCAGTACTTC. This encodes CAISGYSGQGLNEQYF.

This chain connects TRBV4-1 to TRBJ2-3; 7 bases fit TRBD2. V trimming: 4 bases; J trimming: 0 bases; junction bases outside the gene matches: 16. The CDR3 sequence is 19 residues long. CDR1 is MGHRA and CDR2 is YSYEKL in the germline V gene. In DNA form, the CDR3 reads TGCGCCAGCAGCCCAGATCTGACGGGAGGCTTCCCTAGCACAGATACGCAGTATTTT. Amino acid sequence: CASSPDLTGGFPSTDTQYF.

The J gene is TRBJ1-2, the V gene TRBV19, with 8 bases lining up with TRBD1. V shed 7 bases, J shed 0 bases, and the junction held 13 bases outside the gene matches. This CDR3 contains 17 residues. Germline CDR1 and CDR2: LNHDA and SQIVND (reference sequence). The CDR3 DNA is TGTGCCAGTAAGGACAGGGACGTAAGAGTTCCTAACTATGGCTACACCTTC. This translates into CASKDRDVRVPNYGYTF.

The chain recombines TRBV5-1 with TRBJ1-2, with D maybe TRBD1 (5 bases). The CDR3 consists of 17 residues. V was clipped by 4 bases and J by 4 bases, with 23 bases between them. CDR1 and CDR2 from the germline V gene are SGHRS and YFSETQ. This CDR3 is CASSDGYSRGYTYGYTF. CDR3 nucleotides: TGCGCCAGCAGCGACGGCTATTCTCGGGGGTATACCTATGGCTACACCTTC. Looking up the rest from reference TRBV5-1 and TRBJ1-2 gives the full variable domain: KAGVTQTPRYLIKTRGQQVTLSCSPISGHRSVSWYQQTPGQGLQFLFEYFSETQRNKGNFPGRFSGRQFSNSRSEMNVSTLELGDSALYLCASSDGYSRGYTYGYTFGSGTRLTVV.

V and J are TRBV3-1 (or the pseudogene TRBV3-2) and TRBJ2-7; TRBD2 aligns across 7 bases. Trimming took 6 bases from V and 0 from J; bases not matched to a gene: 8. The CDR3 length is 15 residues. In germline, CDR1 is LGHDT, CDR2 YNNKEL (reference sequence). The CDR3: CASRGGTTSSYEQYF. The DNA of the CDR3 is TGTGCCAGCAGGGGTGGGACTACCAGCTCCTACGAGCAGTACTTC.

This clone is a singleton in its sample. CDR3 in DNA: TGTGCCAGCAACCCCGGGACTAGGGGGAATATTCAGTACTTC. Residues: CASNPGTRGNIQYF. The chain uses TRBV9 and TRBJ2-4, with TRBD2 identical over 8 bases. J gave up 10 bases and V 6 bases, and 12 bases lay outside the gene matches. This CDR3 has 14 residues. CDR1 is SGDLS and CDR2 is YYNGEE in the germline V gene.

This clone came up once. The chain joins TRBV19 to TRBJ1-2; D uncertain. Trimming left V 6 bases short and J 3 bases short, with 11 bases between. The V gene's germline CDR1 is LNHDA and CDR2 SQIVND (reference sequence). This CDR3 has 13 residues. The DNA for the CDR3 is TGTGCCAGTAGCTCAGGCCTTTACTATGGCTACACCTTC. It translates to CASSSGLYYGYTF.

The CDR3 region is CASSESPGQGYGYTF. CDR3 in DNA: TGTGCCAGCAGTGAAAGCCCGGGACAGGGTTATGGCTACACCTTC. This chain connects TRBV6-1 to TRBJ1-2; 9 bases agree with TRBD1. There are 15 residues in the CDR3. The J segment lost 5 bases and the V segment lost 2 bases, leaving 6 bases of the junction unmatched. Germline V CDR1 and CDR2: MNHNS, SASEGT.

J is TRBJ1-1 and V is TRBV19; D ambiguous. CDR3 length: 14 amino acids. The germline V and J ends were trimmed by 8 bases and 0 bases, with 13 bases remaining between them. CDR1 and CDR2 from the germline V gene are LNHDA and SQIVND (reference sequence). The CDR3 here is CASCRREVNTEAFF. CDR3 nucleotides: TGTGCCAGTTGTAGAAGGGAGGTGAACACTGAAGCTTTCTTT. The full variable domain, rest sourced from reference TRBV19 and TRBJ1-1, is DGGITQSPKYLFRKEGQNVTLSCEQNLNHDAMYWYRQDPGQGLRLIYYSQIVNDFQKGDIAEGYSVSREKKESFPLTVTSAQKNPTAFYLCASCRREVNTEAFFGQGTRLTVV.

This clone showed up just a few times. Germline and junction disagree at one end, which may indicate a read error. The rearrangement links TRBV30 to TRBJ1-6, with D hard to call. The CDR3 spans 12 residues. Germline V gives CDR1 GTSNPN, CDR2 SVGIG (reference sequence). The CDR3 nucleotides are TGTGCCTGGAGCTCCGATAATTCACCCCTCCACTTT. Translating it yields CAWSSDNSPLHF.

The CDR3 nucleotides are TGCAGCGCCCTGGGACAGGTCCAAGAGACCCAGTACTTC. Encoded protein: CSALGQVQETQYF. The chain couples TRBV29-1 to TRBJ2-5, with 8 positions matching TRBD1. The V gene's germline CDR1 is SQVTM and CDR2 ANQGSEA. The CDR3 sequence is 13 residues long. J gave up 1 base and V 7 bases, and 5 bases lay outside the gene matches. Full variable domain (outside the CDR3, taken from reference TRBV29-1 and TRBJ2-5): SAVISQKPSRDICQRGTSLTIQCQVDSQVTMMFWYRQQPGQSLTLIATANQGSEATYESGFVIDKFPISRPNLTFSTLTVSNMSPEDSSIYLCSALGQVQETQYFGPGTRLLVL.

This clone was observed a few times. This specimen includes other DNA sequences encoding the same CDR3. The rearrangement links TRBV7-8 to TRBJ2-2; D ambiguous. Trimming left V 5 bases short and J 3 bases short, with 7 bases between. CDR3 length: 13 amino acids. Germline-derived CDR1 and CDR2 are SGHVS and FQNEAQ. CDR3 sequence reads: CASSLVDTGELFF. CDR3 nucleotide sequence: TGTGCCAGCAGCCTGGTGGACACCGGGGAGCTGTTTTTT.

This rearrangement joins TRBV5-4 to TRBJ1-2; no clear D gene. The V gene lost 1 base and the J gene lost 4 bases, with 11 bases spanning the gap. Germline loops: CDR1 SGHNT, CDR2 YYREEE (reference sequence). This CDR3 region has 14 residues. CDR3 DNA: TGTGCCAGCAGCTTGATAGAAATGGGCTATGGCTACACCTTC. Amino acid sequence: CASSLIEMGYGYTF.

This sequence joins TRBV2 and TRBJ2-1, with D unclear. CDR1 is SNHLY and CDR2 is FYNNEI in the germline V gene. This CDR3 has 16 amino acids. Trimming took 6 bases from V and 7 from J, leaving 22 bases between them. The CDR3 loop is CASRSLDGKYYNEQFF. Written as DNA, the CDR3 is TGTGCCAGCAGATCGCTGGACGGAAAATACTATAATGAGCAGTTCTTC.

This chain uses TRBV27 with TRBJ1-2; 8 bases are a match to TRBD1. J gave up 4 bases and V 6 bases, and 4 bases lay outside the gene matches. The length of the CDR3 is 13 residues. Germline V gene lookup returns CDR1 MNHEY and CDR2 SMNVEV (reference sequence). DNA of the CDR3: TGTGCCAGCAGGGGACAGGTCTTCTATGGCTACACCTTC. Amino acid sequence: CASRGQVFYGYTF.

This clone was seen once. This chain links TRBV3-1 (or the pseudogene TRBV3-2) with TRBJ1-1; the D is unclear. Trimming cost V 1 base and J 8 bases, with 11 bases left between them. This CDR3 has 13 residues. The germline gives CDR1 LGHDT, CDR2 YNNKEL (reference sequence). The DNA of the CDR3 is TGTGCCAGCAGCCAAGGCGGCGGGGTAGAAGCTTTCTTT. This codes for CASSQGGGVEAFF.

The chain is built from TRBV5-1 and TRBJ2-1; 11 positions agree with TRBD2. CDR3 length: 15 residues. The V gene end was trimmed by 4 bases and the J gene end by 6 bases; junction bases not matched to a gene: 6. Looked up from germline, CDR1 is SGHRS and CDR2 is YFSETQ. This CDR3 reads CASSDGTSGVNEQFF. DNA of the CDR3: TGCGCCAGCAGCGACGGGACTAGCGGAGTCAATGAGCAGTTCTTC.

This chain uses TRBV11-1 with TRBJ2-1; unclear D gene. Trimming shortened V by 5 bases and J by 5 bases, and 7 bases separated the two germline ends. This CDR3 region has 12 residues. Germline loops: CDR1 SGHAT, CDR2 FQDESV (reference sequence). The CDR3: CASSISDNEQFF. The DNA for the CDR3 is TGTGCCAGCAGCATCAGCGACAATGAGCAGTTCTTC.

The V and J genes are TRBV18 and TRBJ2-7; 8 bases are shared with TRBD1. V was clipped by 0 bases and J by 1 base; unmatched bases: 5. Germline V gene data show CDR1 as KGHSH and CDR2 as LQKENI. This CDR3 is built from 16 residues. In DNA, the CDR3 is TGTGCCAGCTCACCACCCTCCTGGACAGGGTCCTACGAGCAGTACTTC. It translates to CASSPPSWTGSYEQYF.

The chain is built from TRBV7-8 and TRBJ2-2; no definite D call. Germline CDR1 is SGHVS and CDR2 is FQNEAQ. V shed 4 bases and J shed 3 bases, with 12 bases lying between them. The CDR3 covers 15 residues. CDR3 sequence reads: CASSSRPADTGELFF. In DNA form, the CDR3 reads TGTGCCAGCAGCTCCCGGCCAGCAGACACCGGGGAGCTGTTTTTT.

V is TRBV30 and J is TRBJ1-2; no reliable D call. The CDR3 covers 14 residues. Germline CDR1 is GTSNPN and CDR2 is SVGIG (reference sequence). V dropped 4 bases and J dropped 6 bases, with 18 bases sitting between them. This CDR3 is CAWNNDEAVDGYTF. The CDR3 DNA sequence: TGTGCCTGGAACAACGACGAGGCAGTGGATGGCTACACCTTC.

The rearrangement uses TRBV10-3 and TRBJ2-3; 9 bases fit TRBD2. J was trimmed by 0 bases and V by 6 bases; bases with no gene match: 10. CDR3 size: 17 residues. CDR1 ENHRY and CDR2 SYGVKD come from the germline V gene. This chain's CDR3 is CAIRDALAGASTDTQYF. The CDR3 DNA reads as TGTGCCATCAGGGATGCCTTAGCGGGGGCTAGCACAGATACGCAGTATTTT.

The chain carries TRBV11-2 and TRBJ2-1; 8 bases map to TRBD1. V was clipped by 1 base and J by 2 bases; unmatched bases: 1. CDR1 and CDR2 from the germline V gene are SGHAT and FQNNGV. The CDR3 loop spans 15 amino acids. The chain's CDR3 is CASSLGQGPYNEQFF. CDR3 nucleotides: TGTGCCAGCAGCTTAGGACAGGGGCCCTACAATGAGCAGTTCTTC.

The rearrangement uses TRBV2 and TRBJ2-3; 11 nucleotides agree with TRBD2. Trimming removed 4 bases from V and 0 bases from J; junction bases left unmatched: 6. CDR3 length equals 17 residues. The germline V gene encodes CDR1 SNHLY and CDR2 FYNNEI. In nucleotides, the CDR3 is TGTGCCAGCAGTGGCCGTAGCGGGGGGGCCAGCACAGATACGCAGTATTTT. It codes for CASSGRSGGASTDTQYF.

The V and J genes are TRBV6-5 and TRBJ2-7; TRBD1 matches 9 bases. The CDR3 contains 15 residues. Losses at the gene ends were 7 bases for V and 1 base for J; bases not matched to a gene: 8. CDR1 MNHEY and CDR2 SVGAGI come from the germline V gene. CDR3 bases: TGTGCCAGCACTCAAACCGGGACAGGGTCCTACGAGCAGTACTTC. Translating gives CASTQTGTGSYEQYF.

The CDR3 DNA is TGTGCCACGGGACTAGGACAAGAGACCCAGTACTTC. Its protein is CATGLGQETQYF. The J gene is TRBJ2-5, the V gene TRBV15; 8 positions match TRBD2. Germline V lookup: CDR1 LNHNV, CDR2 YYDKDF (reference sequence). J gave up 2 bases and V 9 bases, and 2 bases lay outside the gene matches. The CDR3 has 12 amino acids.

A word on this clone: The identical CDR3 is also encoded by other nucleotide sequences in the sample. V and J are TRBV18 and TRBJ2-1; D ambiguous. CDR1 is KGHSH, CDR2 LQKENI, per germline. The CDR3 loop spans 13 amino acids. With 3 bases removed from V and 1 base from J, the gap between germline ends came to 4 bases. CDR3 in DNA: TGTGCCAGCTCACCTCCTTCCTACAATGAGCAGTTCTTC. Translating gives CASSPPSYNEQFF.